This T cell receptor (beta chain) emerged from a study of identical twins. Notes on the study in general: Fewer insertions were carried by abundant cord blood beta clonotypes, but none was seen in memory repertoires.

The table lists this clonotype with many counts. Its antigen remains unidentified. Trimming cost V 5 bases and J 0 bases, with 4 bases left between them. The germline CDR1 and CDR2 sequences are DFQATT and SNEGSKA (reference sequence). The CDR3 is 11 residues long. From the 5' RACE reads, TCRdb called clonotypes with MiXCR, one entry per CDR3 protein. The profile shows approximately 470,000 distinct CDR3 sequences, 13% to 15% of them singletons. These data also formed part of another study, on yellow fever vaccine responses in identical twins.

What was sequenced was CD4+ T cells sorted from blood. The chain carries TRBV20-1 and TRBJ2-5; D remains unclear. This TCR came from a woman younger than 30 in good health. CDR3 sequence (DNA): TGCAGTGCTTCGGACCAAGAGACCCAGTACTTC. Protein product: CSASDQETQYF.